This is a list of T cell receptor beta chains from one sample in a study of blood T cell repertoires in COVID-19. Produced via immunoSEQ multiplex PCR; TCRdb's table is partial and in-frame only. The sample contains about 140,000 clones, 85% to 90% of which appear only once. The specimen was peripheral blood. Receptors were obtained from a woman older than 75 with acute or convalescent COVID-19. The CDR3 runs from the conserved cysteine through the conserved F or W. A D gene is named only where the DNA matches it firmly. Clone size is not always given. Where it is, it says once, few, many or a class for expanded clones.

TGTGCCAGCTCTCGAGACAGGGATGACTATGGCTACACCTTC | CASSRDRDDYGYTF | NA | TRBV18 | TRBD1 | TRBJ1-2
TGTGCCAGCAGCAAATGGAGTAGCGGGGGGGCCAAGGAAGAGACCCAGTACTTC | CASSKWSSGGAKEETQYF | NA | TRBV21-1 | NA | TRBJ2-5
TGCGCCAGCAGCTCCCAAACAGGGCAGACTGGAAACACCATATATTTT | CASSSQTGQTGNTIYF | NA | TRBV5-1 | NA | TRBJ1-3
TGTGCCAGCAGCCAAGGGGCCTCGGGAGAGGGCTACACCTTC | CASSQGASGEGYTF | NA | TRBV3-1/TRBV3-2 | NA | TRBJ1-2
TGTGCCTGGAGTGCGGGACTAGCGGGGGGAACAGATACGCAGTATTTT | CAWSAGLAGGTDTQYF | NA | TRBV30 | TRBD2 | TRBJ2-3
TGTGCCAGCAGCTTAGTGGGGGGGGCGGAAGGGCCCCAGCATTTT | CASSLVGGAEGPQHF | once | TRBV7-9 | NA | TRBJ1-5
TGTGCCAGCAGCTCCGACAGGGGTTGGCGCACTGAAGCTTTCTTT | CASSSDRGWRTEAFF | NA | TRBV11-2 | TRBD1 | TRBJ1-1
TGTGCCAGCAGTCTCCTAGGACAGGGAGGCTATGGCTACACCTTC | CASSLLGQGGYGYTF | NA | TRBV6-6 | TRBD1 | TRBJ1-2
TGTGCCAGCAGTTTATCGGGGGGGAATCAGCCCCAGCATTTT | CASSLSGGNQPQHF | once | TRBV27 | NA | TRBJ1-5
TGTGCCAGCAGCTTTTCCGGGACTAGTTTCACCGGGGAGCTGTTTTTT | CASSFSGTSFTGELFF | NA | TRBV9 | TRBD2 | TRBJ2-2
TGCGCCAGCAGCTTATATCAGGGGGCTTTGAGCTACACCTTC | CASSLYQGALSYTF | NA | TRBV5-1 | TRBD1 | TRBJ1-2
TGTGCCAGCAGCTTAGCAGGGACAGGCATCTATGGCTACACCTTC | CASSLAGTGIYGYTF | NA | TRBV11-2 | TRBD1 | TRBJ1-2
TGCGCCAGCAGCTTGGGAAGACAGGGGGGCCCGGAGACCCAGTACTTC | CASSLGRQGGPETQYF | NA | TRBV5-1 | TRBD1 | TRBJ2-5
TGTGCCAGCAGCTTACTGGGCCCGAACACTGAAGCTTTCTTT | CASSLLGPNTEAFF | NA | TRBV7-2 | NA | TRBJ1-1
TGCAGTGCTAGTCGACAGATTAGCAATCAGCCCCAGCATTTT | CSASRQISNQPQHF | NA | TRBV20-1 | NA | TRBJ1-5
TGTGCCAGCAGCTTGTACAGGGGAAACTATGGCTACACCTTC | CASSLYRGNYGYTF | NA | TRBV5-4 | TRBD1 | TRBJ1-2
TGCGCCAGCAGCCAAGGTCCCACCGAGGGAAACACCATATATTTT | CASSQGPTEGNTIYF | NA | TRBV4-1 | NA | TRBJ1-3
TGCGCCAGCAGCCAATCGCCCTCGGGACAGGGTTCCTACGAGCAGTACTTC | CASSQSPSGQGSYEQYF | NA | TRBV4-1 | TRBD1 | TRBJ2-7
TGCAGCGCCCCCCACAAAAACTATGGCTACACCTTC | CSAPHKNYGYTF | NA | TRBV29-1 | NA | TRBJ1-2
TGCAGTGCTAGTGAGGACAGCTTCTCACCCCTCCACTTT | CSASEDSFSPLHF | once | TRBV20-1 | NA | TRBJ1-6
TGTGCCAGCAGATCCGACAGGAGGAACACTGAAGCTTTCTTT | CASRSDRRNTEAFF | NA | TRBV7-9 | NA | TRBJ1-1
TGTGCCAGCTCACCACTTCTAGGTCAGCATAATGAAAAACTGTTTTTT | CASSPLLGQHNEKLFF | NA | TRBV18 | NA | TRBJ1-4
TGTGCCAGCGCGCTAGCAGGGGAAGGTTCAGATACGCAGTATTTT | CASALAGEGSDTQYF | NA | TRBV10-3 | NA | TRBJ2-3
TGTGCCAGCAGCTTCTCCCCCACTAGCGTGGATGAGCAGTTCTTC | CASSFSPTSVDEQFF | NA | TRBV7-2 | TRBD2 | TRBJ2-1
TGTGCCAGCAGCCAACGACAGATAACTGAAGCTTTCTTT | CASSQRQITEAFF | once | TRBV16 | NA | TRBJ1-1
TGCGCCAGCAGTGGGACTAGCGGGGGTCTAAATGAGCAGTTCTTC | CASSGTSGGLNEQFF | NA | TRBV10-1 | TRBD2 | TRBJ2-1
TGTGCCAGCAATAACAGGGGAGGCGGCTACACCTTC | CASNNRGGGYTF | NA | TRBV6-5 | TRBD1 | TRBJ1-2
TGTGCCAGCAGACTGGTGGGGCACGAGTATGGCTACACCTTC | CASRLVGHEYGYTF | NA | TRBV5-6 | NA | TRBJ1-2